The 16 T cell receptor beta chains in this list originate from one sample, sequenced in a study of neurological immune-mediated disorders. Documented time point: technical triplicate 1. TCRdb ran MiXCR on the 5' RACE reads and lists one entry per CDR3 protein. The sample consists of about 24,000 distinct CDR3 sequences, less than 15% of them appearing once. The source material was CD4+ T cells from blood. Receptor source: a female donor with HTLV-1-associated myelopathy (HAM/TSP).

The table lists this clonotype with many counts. CDR3: CASSALAGRSGANVLTF. The CDR3 DNA sequence: TGTGCCAGCAGCGCGCTAGCGGGTCGCTCTGGGGCCAACGTCCTGACTTTC. The genes are TRBV7-3 and TRBJ2-6; TRBD2 agrees at 8 bases. CDR3 size: 17 residues. CDR1 is SGHTA, CDR2 FQGTGA, per germline. J gave up 0 bases and V 5 bases, and 6 bases lay outside the gene matches.

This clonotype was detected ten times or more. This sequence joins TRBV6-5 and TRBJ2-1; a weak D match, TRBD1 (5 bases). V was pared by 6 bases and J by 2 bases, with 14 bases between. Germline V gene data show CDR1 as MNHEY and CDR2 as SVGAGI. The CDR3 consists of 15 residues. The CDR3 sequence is CASSFSGWTYNEQFF. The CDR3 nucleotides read TGTGCCAGCAGCTTTTCAGGGTGGACCTACAATGAGCAGTTCTTC.

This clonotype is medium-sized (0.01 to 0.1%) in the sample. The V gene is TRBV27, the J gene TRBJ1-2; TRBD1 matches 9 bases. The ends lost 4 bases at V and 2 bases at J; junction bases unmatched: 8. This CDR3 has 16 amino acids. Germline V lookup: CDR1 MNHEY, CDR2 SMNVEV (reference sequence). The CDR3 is CASSSTAGQGNYGYTF. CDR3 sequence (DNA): TGTGCCAGCAGTTCAACCGCCGGACAGGGGAACTATGGCTACACCTTC.

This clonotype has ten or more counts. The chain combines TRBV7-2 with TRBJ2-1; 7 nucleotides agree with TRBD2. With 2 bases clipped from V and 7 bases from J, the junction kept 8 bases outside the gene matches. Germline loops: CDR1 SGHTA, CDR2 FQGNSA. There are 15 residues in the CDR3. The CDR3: CASSLSWLAENEQFF. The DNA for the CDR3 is TGTGCCAGCAGCTTATCTTGGCTAGCGGAAAATGAGCAGTTCTTC.

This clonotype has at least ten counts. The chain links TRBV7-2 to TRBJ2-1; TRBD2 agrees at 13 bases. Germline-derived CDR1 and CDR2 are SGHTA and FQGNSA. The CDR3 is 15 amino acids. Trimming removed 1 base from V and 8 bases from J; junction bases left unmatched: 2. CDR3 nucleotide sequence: TGTGCCAGCAGCTTAGGGACTAGCGGGGGTTATGAGCAGTTCTTC. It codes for CASSLGTSGGYEQFF.

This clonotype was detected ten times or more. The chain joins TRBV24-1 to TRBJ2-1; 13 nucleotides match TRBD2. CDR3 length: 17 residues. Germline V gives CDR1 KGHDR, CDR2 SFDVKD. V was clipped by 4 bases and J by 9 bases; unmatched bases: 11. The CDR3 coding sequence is TGTGCCACCAGTGACTCTACCGGACTAGCGGGAGTCCGTGAGCAGTTCTTC. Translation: CATSDSTGLAGVREQFF.

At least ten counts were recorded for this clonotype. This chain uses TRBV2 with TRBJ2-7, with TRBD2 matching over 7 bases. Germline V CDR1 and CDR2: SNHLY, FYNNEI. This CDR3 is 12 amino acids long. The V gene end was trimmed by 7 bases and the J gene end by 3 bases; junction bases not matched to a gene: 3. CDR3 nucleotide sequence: TGTGCCAGCACGAGGGAGGGCTACGAGCAGTACTTC. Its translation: CASTREGYEQYF.

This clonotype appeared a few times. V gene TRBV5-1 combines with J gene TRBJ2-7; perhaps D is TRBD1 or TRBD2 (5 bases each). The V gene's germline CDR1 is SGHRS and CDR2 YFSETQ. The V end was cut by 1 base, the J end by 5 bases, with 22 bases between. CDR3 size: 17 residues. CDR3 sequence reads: CASSLWSPRGSSDEQYF. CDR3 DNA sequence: TGCGCCAGCAGCTTGTGGAGCCCGAGGGGATCGTCCGACGAGCAGTACTTC.

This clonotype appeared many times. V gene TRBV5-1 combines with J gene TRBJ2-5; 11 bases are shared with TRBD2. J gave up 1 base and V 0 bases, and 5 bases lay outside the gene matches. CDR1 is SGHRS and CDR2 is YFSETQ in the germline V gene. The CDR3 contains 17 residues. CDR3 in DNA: TGCGCCAGCAGCTTGGTCACTAGCGGGAGTGCCCAAGAGACCCAGTACTTC. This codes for CASSLVTSGSAQETQYF.

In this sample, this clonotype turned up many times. CDR3 sequence: CASSSRSTGADTQYF. CDR3 bases: TGTGCCAGCAGTTCGAGATCCACGGGCGCAGATACGCAGTATTTT. The chain recombines TRBV6-2 or TRBV6-3 with TRBJ2-3; no definite D call. Trimming cost V 4 bases and J 4 bases, with 15 bases left between them. The CDR3 sequence is 15 residues long. Germline V gene lookup returns CDR1 MNHEY and CDR2 SVGEGT.

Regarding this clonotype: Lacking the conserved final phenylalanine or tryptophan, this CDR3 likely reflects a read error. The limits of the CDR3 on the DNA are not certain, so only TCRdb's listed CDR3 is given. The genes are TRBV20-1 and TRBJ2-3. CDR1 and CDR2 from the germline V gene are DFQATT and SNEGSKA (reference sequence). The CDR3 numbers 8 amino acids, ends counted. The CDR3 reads CSARIQVA.

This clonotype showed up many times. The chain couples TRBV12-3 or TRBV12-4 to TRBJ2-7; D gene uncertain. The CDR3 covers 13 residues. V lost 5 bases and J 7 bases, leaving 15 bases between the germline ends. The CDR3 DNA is TGTGCCAGCAGTACCCGGCCGGGCGGAGAGCAGTACTTC. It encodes CASSTRPGGEQYF.

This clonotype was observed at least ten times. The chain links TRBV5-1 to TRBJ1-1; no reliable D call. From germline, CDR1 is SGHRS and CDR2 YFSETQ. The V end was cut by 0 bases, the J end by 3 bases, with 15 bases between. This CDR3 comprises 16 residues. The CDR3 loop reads CASSLGGGRTDTEAFF. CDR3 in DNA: TGCGCCAGCAGCTTGGGGGGAGGCAGGACGGACACTGAAGCTTTCTTT.

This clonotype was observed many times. The CDR3 spells CASIQGPGQVEKLFF. In nucleotides, the CDR3 is TGTGCCAGCATCCAAGGCCCGGGACAGGTGGAAAAACTGTTTTTT. This rearrangement joins TRBV6-2 or TRBV6-3 to TRBJ1-4; 8 positions agree with TRBD1. The ends lost 7 bases at V and 8 bases at J; junction bases unmatched: 12. In germline, CDR1 is MNHEY, CDR2 SVGEGT. The CDR3 loop spans 15 amino acids.

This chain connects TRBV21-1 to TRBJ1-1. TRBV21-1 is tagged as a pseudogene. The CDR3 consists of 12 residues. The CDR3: CASSRGNTEAFF. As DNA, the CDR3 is TGTGCCAGCAGCAGGGGAAACACTGAAGCTTTCTTT.

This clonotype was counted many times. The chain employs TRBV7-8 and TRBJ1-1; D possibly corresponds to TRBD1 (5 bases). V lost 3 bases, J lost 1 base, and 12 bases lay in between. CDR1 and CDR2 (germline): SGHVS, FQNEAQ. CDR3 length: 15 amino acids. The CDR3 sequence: CASSFESGWNTEAFF. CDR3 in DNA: TGTGCCAGCAGCTTTGAGTCAGGGTGGAACACTGAAGCTTTCTTT.